Detailed here is one T cell receptor (beta chain). Both TCR beta VDJ combination and CDR3 sequence profiling were carried out. Genomic DNA was the template for this profiling. From the reads, TCRdb called clonotypes with MiXCR, one entry per CDR3 protein. This sample has roughly 58,000 distinct CDR3 sequences, with about 56% found just once. The CDR3 loop spans 14 amino acids. Germline-derived CDR1 and CDR2 are ENHRY and SYGVKD. The ends were cut back, 5 bases at V and 5 bases at J, with 16 bases in the middle. The data were taken from a study of CD8+CD57+ T cells in acquired aplastic anemia. Sequences were obtained from sorted CD4+, CD8+, or CD8+CD57+ T cells (not recorded which) from PBMCs. V gene TRBV10-3 combines with J gene TRBJ2-7; tentatively, D is TRBD2 (6 bases). The receptor's source is a human donor in good health, serving as a control. The CDR3 region has the DNA TGTGCCATCAGTTGGGACGGGAGAAAGAACGAGCAGTACTTC. It specifies CAISWDGRKNEQYF.